Presented here are 28 T cell receptor beta chains from one specimen sequenced in a study of blood T cell repertoires in COVID-19. Only in-frame clones appear in the TCRdb table, and some are missing; sequencing was by immunoSEQ multiplex PCR. The data contain a few hundred thousand clones, 70% to 90% of them singletons. What was sequenced was PBMCs or T cells enriched from blood (not recorded which). The receptors originated from a woman in her forties or fifties in a cohort exposed to, infected with or recovered from COVID-19 (not recorded which).

The sample holds a few counts of this clone. The genes are TRBV7-9 and TRBJ1-4, with a possible D match to TRBD1 (6 bases). This CDR3 comprises 15 residues. Trimming took off 1 base at V and 4 bases at J, with 10 bases between the two ends. Germline V gene sequence: CDR1 SEHNR, CDR2 FQNEAQ (reference sequence). The CDR3 coding sequence is TGTGCCAGCAGCTTAGGAGGGGGTCATAATGAAAAACTGTTTTTT. Translating gives CASSLGGGHNEKLFF.

CDR3 sequence: CASSLDGVQPQHF. The CDR3 DNA sequence: TGTGCCAGCAGCTTAGACGGGGTCCAGCCCCAGCATTTT. The rearrangement uses TRBV7-9 and TRBJ1-5; D remains unclear. Looked up from germline, CDR1 is SEHNR and CDR2 is FQNEAQ (reference sequence). V lost 1 base, J lost 7 bases, and 8 bases lay in between. CDR3 length equals 13 residues.

The chain has TRBV19 and TRBJ1-2, with 8 bases aligning to TRBD1. Germline V gives CDR1 LNHDA, CDR2 SQIVND (reference sequence). V trimming: 7 bases; J trimming: 4 bases; junction bases outside the gene matches: 14. This CDR3 has 16 amino acids. The CDR3 sequence is CASTGQGSDIIYGYTF. CDR3 DNA: TGTGCCAGTACCGGACAGGGTTCGGATATCATCTATGGCTACACCTTC. The full variable domain, with the rest looked up from reference TRBV19 and TRBJ1-2, is DGGITQSPKYLFRKEGQNVTLSCEQNLNHDAMYWYRQDPGQGLRLIYYSQIVNDFQKGDIAEGYSVSREKKESFPLTVTSAQKNPTAFYLCASTGQGSDIIYGYTFGSGTRLTVV.

V gene TRBV24-1 combines with J gene TRBJ2-1; 10 bases map to TRBD2. There are 16 residues in the CDR3. Trimming at V came to 4 bases and at J to 4 bases, leaving 6 bases not matched to a gene. Germline assignment: CDR1 KGHDR and CDR2 SFDVKD. For the CDR3, the DNA is TGTGCCACCAGTGACGTAGCGGGGGGCCGGTACAATGAGCAGTTCTTC. Its protein product is CATSDVAGGRYNEQFF.

V usage is TRBV19 and J usage is TRBJ1-2; perhaps TRBD1 as D (6 bases). Germline loops: CDR1 LNHDA, CDR2 SQIVND (reference sequence). V was pared by 7 bases and J by 5 bases, with 17 bases between. This CDR3 has 14 residues. The CDR3 DNA reads as TGTGCCAGTATGCCGGACAGTACCCATTATGGCTACACCTTC. Translating gives CASMPDSTHYGYTF.

The rearrangement uses TRBV5-1 and TRBJ2-4; TRBD2 might be the D (6 bases). The V gene lost 0 bases and the J gene lost 1 base, with 11 bases spanning the gap. Per the germline V gene, CDR1 is SGHRS and CDR2 is YFSETQ. The length of the CDR3 is 16 residues. CDR3 protein: CASSLDKAGAKNIQYF. The CDR3 nucleotides are TGCGCCAGCAGCTTGGACAAGGCGGGGGCCAAAAACATTCAGTACTTC.

The rearrangement links TRBV19 to TRBJ1-6, with TRBD1 matching 8 bases. J was trimmed by 6 bases and V by 3 bases; bases with no gene match: 4. CDR3 length: 15 amino acids. Germline CDR1 reads LNHDA; CDR2 reads SQIVND (reference sequence). In DNA form, the CDR3 reads TGTGCCAGTAGTATGGACAGGGCATTTAATTCACCCCTCCACTTT. Translating it yields CASSMDRAFNSPLHF.

The chain couples TRBV2 to TRBJ1-5, with 9 bases lining up with TRBD1. The CDR3 is made up of 13 amino acids. V shed 6 bases and J 7 bases; nucleotides not matched to a gene: 4. The germline CDR1 and CDR2 sequences are SNHLY and FYNNEI. The CDR3 region is CASSADRGQPQHF. The CDR3 DNA is TGTGCCAGCAGCGCGGACAGGGGCCAGCCCCAGCATTTT.

The chain combines TRBV5-8 with TRBJ1-2; 7 positions agree with TRBD1. V trimming: 9 bases; J trimming: 3 bases; junction bases outside the gene matches: 14. The CDR3 spans 15 residues. The germline V gene encodes CDR1 SGHTS and CDR2 YDEGEE. CDR3 region: CATPKRGGGDYGYTF. For the CDR3, the DNA is TGTGCCACCCCAAAGAGAGGGGGCGGGGACTATGGCTACACCTTC.

This chain connects TRBV19 to TRBJ1-6; no clear D gene. V shed 7 bases and J shed 7 bases, with 11 bases lying between them. The length of the CDR3 is 13 residues. Germline V CDR1 and CDR2: LNHDA, SQIVND (reference sequence). DNA for the CDR3: TGTGCCAGTACGACGGGGAGAAATTCACCCCTCCACTTT. This gives the protein CASTTGRNSPLHF.

This clone was detected only once. The chain combines TRBV13 with TRBJ2-5; 8 bases agree with TRBD2. V shed 5 bases and J 3 bases; nucleotides not matched to a gene: 5. The CDR3 runs to 14 residues. The germline gives CDR1 PRHDT, CDR2 FYEKMQ (reference sequence). The CDR3: CASSLLAAKETQYF. The CDR3 DNA sequence: TGTGCCAGCAGCCTACTAGCGGCCAAAGAGACCCAGTACTTC. The full variable domain, its missing parts supplied by reference TRBV13 and TRBJ2-5, is AAGVIQSPRHLIKEKRETATLKCYPIPRHDTVYWYQQGPGQDPQFLISFYEKMQSDKGSIPDRFSAQQFSDYHSELNMSSLELGDSALYFCASSLLAAKETQYFGPGTRLLVL.

This clone has only one observation. The chain uses TRBV6-5 and TRBJ1-1, with D uncertain. This CDR3 comprises 13 residues. Trimming removed 4 bases from V and 3 bases from J, with 9 bases in between. CDR1 is MNHEY and CDR2 is SVGAGI in the germline V gene. In DNA form, the CDR3 reads TGTGCCAGCAGTTTTACTCGTTACACTGAAGCTTTCTTT. It translates to CASSFTRYTEAFF.

The chain uses TRBV28 and TRBJ1-2, with D tentatively TRBD1 (5 bases). The V gene lost 6 bases and the J gene lost 4 bases, with 12 bases spanning the gap. The germline V gene has CDR1 MDHEN and CDR2 SYDVKM. This CDR3 has 13 amino acids. The CDR3 loop is CASRAGPAYGYTF. The CDR3, as DNA: TGTGCCAGCAGGGCAGGGCCGGCCTATGGCTACACCTTC.

The chain uses TRBV2 and TRBJ2-3; TRBD2 agrees at 11 bases. Germline loops: CDR1 SNHLY, CDR2 FYNNEI. The V and J ends lost 5 bases and 0 bases, in that order; junction bases with no gene match: 13. The CDR3 consists of 19 residues. CDR3 sequence: CASSRRLSGLAGSTDTQYF. CDR3 nucleotide sequence: TGTGCCAGCAGTCGACGGCTCAGTGGACTAGCGGGTAGCACAGATACGCAGTATTTT.

This chain uses TRBV27 with TRBJ1-5; maybe TRBD1 (5 bases). This CDR3 comprises 14 residues. In germline, CDR1 is MNHEY, CDR2 SMNVEV (reference sequence). V dropped 8 bases and J dropped 0 bases, with 11 bases sitting between them. The CDR3 protein is CASGGINSNQPQHF. The CDR3, as DNA: TGTGCCAGCGGGGGGATAAATAGCAATCAGCCCCAGCATTTT.

CDR3 protein: CASNSRHPGGPTDTQYF. The CDR3, as DNA: TGTGCCAGTAACTCCAGGCACCCCGGGGGGCCCACAGATACGCAGTATTTT. The gene calls are TRBV19 and TRBJ2-3; D may be TRBD2 (7 bases). The germline V gene encodes CDR1 LNHDA and CDR2 SQIVND (reference sequence). The CDR3 totals 17 residues. The V gene lost 7 bases and the J gene lost 2 bases, with 22 bases spanning the gap.

The genes are TRBV5-6 and TRBJ1-5, with D maybe TRBD1 (6 bases). Trimming took off 2 bases at V and 1 base at J, with 7 bases between the two ends. The CDR3 covers 14 residues. Germline V gives CDR1 SGHDT, CDR2 YYEEEE. CDR3 loop: CASSLQGSNQPQHF. In DNA form, the CDR3 reads TGTGCCAGCAGCTTACAGGGAAGCAATCAGCCCCAGCATTTT.

The chain employs TRBV28 and TRBJ1-4, with 12 bases lining up with TRBD1. CDR3 length equals 15 residues. The V segment lost 6 bases and the J segment 7 bases; nucleotides outside the gene matches: 6. Germline V lookup: CDR1 MDHEN, CDR2 SYDVKM. CDR3 sequence: CASSTLGQGAEKLFF. CDR3 in DNA: TGTGCCAGCAGCACGTTGGGACAGGGGGCTGAAAAACTGTTTTTT.

V usage is TRBV10-3 and J usage is TRBJ1-5, with a weak D call TRBD1 (6 bases). The germline CDR1 and CDR2 sequences are ENHRY and SYGVKD. The CDR3 has 15 residues. Trimming shortened V by 2 bases and J by 5 bases, and 13 bases separated the two germline ends. This CDR3 reads CAISERGNVDQPQHF. In nucleotides, the CDR3 is TGTGCCATCAGTGAGAGGGGGAATGTAGATCAGCCCCAGCATTTT.

This clone was found once. This CDR3 is CASSLEWGGTTEAFF. The CDR3 nucleotides read TGTGCCAGCAGCTTGGAGTGGGGGGGCACCACTGAAGCTTTCTTT. The rearrangement links TRBV5-5 to TRBJ1-1; possibly TRBD1 for D (6 bases). V was cut by 0 bases and J by 4 bases, with 13 bases left in between. This CDR3 contains 15 residues. Per the germline V gene, CDR1 is SGHKS and CDR2 is YYEKEE (reference sequence).

J is TRBJ2-3 and V is TRBV10-3, with 10 bases aligning to TRBD2. The CDR3 contains 15 residues. The trim removed 2 bases at V and 4 bases at J, leaving 3 bases unmatched. Looked up from germline, CDR1 is ENHRY and CDR2 is SYGVKD. In DNA, the CDR3 is TGTGCCATCAGTGAGGAGCGGGGGGGCGCAGATACGCAGTATTTT. Translated, it gives CAISEERGGADTQYF.

This CDR3 reads CAWRTVFNYGYTF. The CDR3 nucleotides are TGTGCCTGGAGAACAGTCTTTAACTATGGCTACACCTTC. The chain joins TRBV30 to TRBJ1-2; D gene uncertain. Germline lookup yields CDR1 GTSNPN and CDR2 SVGIG (reference sequence). Trimming left V 3 bases short and J 1 base short, with 9 bases between. The CDR3 length is 13 residues.

V gene TRBV5-5 combines with J gene TRBJ2-1; 9 nucleotides agree with TRBD2. The V gene's germline CDR1 is SGHKS and CDR2 YYEKEE (reference sequence). V shed 3 bases and J 0 bases; nucleotides not matched to a gene: 13. The CDR3 runs 19 residues. CDR3 nucleotide sequence: TGTGCCAGCAGCTCACGACTAGCGGCCGTTTTCAGCTCCTACAATGAGCAGTTCTTC. Residues: CASSSRLAAVFSSYNEQFF.

The genes are TRBV20-1 and TRBJ2-7, with D perhaps matching TRBD1 (5 bases). Looked up from germline, CDR1 is DFQATT and CDR2 is SNEGSKA (reference sequence). This CDR3 is 11 amino acids long. Trimming took 3 bases from V and 5 from J, leaving 8 bases between them. As DNA, the CDR3 is TGCAGTGCTAGCAGGGTCCACGAGCAGTACTTC. The encoded protein is CSASRVHEQYF.

This chain links TRBV12-3 or TRBV12-4 with TRBJ1-2; TRBD1 is a possible D gene (5 bases). The germline V and J ends were trimmed by 8 bases and 6 bases, with 16 bases remaining between them. The CDR3 is 13 amino acids. The CDR3 here is CASGPGGRNGYTF. CDR3 sequence (DNA): TGTGCCAGCGGCCCGGGGGGAAGAAATGGCTACACCTTC.

This clone was counted between two and nine times. The chain carries TRBV5-8 and TRBJ1-1; the D is unclear. Germline values: CDR1 SGHTS, CDR2 YDEGEE. CDR3 length equals 13 residues. V shed 0 bases and J shed 3 bases, with 6 bases lying between them. The DNA of the CDR3 is TGTGCCAGCAGCTTGGAACAGTACACTGAAGCTTTCTTT. Amino acid sequence: CASSLEQYTEAFF.

This chain links TRBV28 with TRBJ1-2; TRBD1 matches at 10 bases. CDR3 size: 15 residues. Germline CDR1 and CDR2: MDHEN and SYDVKM. The V and J ends lost 8 bases and 6 bases, in that order; junction bases with no gene match: 12. CDR3 sequence: CASCLYSGQGNGYTF. The DNA for the CDR3 is TGTGCCAGCTGCCTCTATTCGGGACAGGGGAATGGCTACACCTTC.

The rearrangement joins TRBV28 to TRBJ1-4, with 9 bases lining up with TRBD1. Germline values: CDR1 MDHEN, CDR2 SYDVKM. The CDR3 sequence is 14 residues long. V trimming: 5 bases; J trimming: 7 bases; junction bases outside the gene matches: 5. The CDR3 sequence: CASSGTGSGEKLFF. CDR3 bases: TGTGCCAGCAGTGGGACAGGGTCGGGTGAAAAACTGTTTTTT. Full variable domain (rest looked up from reference TRBV28 and TRBJ1-4): DVKVTQSSRYLVKRTGEKVFLECVQDMDHENMFWYRQDPGLGLRLIYFSYDVKMKEKGDIPEGYSVSREKKERFSLILESASTNQTSMYLCASSGTGSGEKLFFGSGTQLSVL.